The entry that follows covers one T cell receptor (beta chain) sequence. What it binds is unknown. This record comes from a study of T cell clonotyping in hematopoietic cell transplantation. Whole-study context: Recipient samples before transplant were obtained post-cytoreduction.

The time point is: recipient sample about 28 days before transplant, after cytoreduction. Recipient blood drawn about 28 days pretransplant and days 30, 100, 180 after. Points from the study as a whole: After transplant, recipient diversity fell while pathologically expanded clonotypes grew through day 180. At the given depth, recipient repertoires were over 95% de novo clonotypes.

V lost 5 bases, J lost 3 bases, and 2 bases stayed unmatched. CDR3 length: 14 residues. Germline CDR1 is SGHRS and CDR2 is YFSETQ. The table came from immunoSEQ multiplex PCR; TCRdb's copy has only in-frame clones and leaves some out. Found here are roughly 24,000 clones, 75% to 85% of them singletons; the top ten hold 24%. This chain links TRBV5-1 with TRBJ1-4, with 9 bases fitting TRBD1. This sample comprised peripheral blood mononuclear cells, obtained before stem cell transplant. The sequence was collected from a woman aged 55 to 70 with acute myeloid leukemia. Some clones in this sample may be carry-over from other donors' samples. Here the CDR3 reads CASRQGAPNEKLFF. CDR3 nucleotides: TGCGCCAGCAGACAGGGGGCTCCTAATGAAAAACTGTTTTTT.